The present T cell receptor beta chain was sequenced within a study of T cell responses to AZD1222 COVID-19 vaccine. Findings and caveats of the study: Recipients of AZD1222 seropositive at baseline numbered only 5 or 6. Every sample of the repertoires postdated the peak T cell response. Dominant at 160-218 and 743-854, vaccine-associated CD4 TCRs also spanned spike.

Clones were read by immunoSEQ multiplex PCR, and TCRdb kept only the in-frame ones, dropping some. The table shows some 67,000 clones, with roughly 85% occurring only once. Remarks on this clone: Its specificity is not known.

Second doses that came at about 4 or about 12 weeks were put together. The V segment lost 1 base and the J segment 7 bases; nucleotides outside the gene matches: 7. This CDR3 contains 16 residues. Germline values: CDR1 KGHDR, CDR2 SFDVKD. The chain couples TRBV24-1 to TRBJ2-1, with 9 bases matching TRBD2. The sample was peripheral blood, taken 28 days after the second AZD1222 dose. The source of this sequence is an adult who received the AZD1222 COVID-19 vaccine. The CDR3 loop reads CATSDFSSGEGNEQFF. The CDR3 DNA follows: TGTGCCACCAGTGATTTCTCTAGCGGGGAAGGGAATGAGCAGTTCTTC.